These 20 T cell receptor beta chains came from one sample sequenced in a study of glioma-infiltrating T cells after dendritic cell vaccination. Generated by immunoSEQ multiplex PCR, the TCRdb table keeps only in-frame clones and is missing some. The data show tens of thousands of clones, around 87% seen once. Stated time point: after dendritic cell vaccination, including at tumor progression/relapse. The sample in question was blood, obtained after dendritic cell vaccination. These receptor sequences come from a human donor with glioblastoma.

This clone turned up a few times. This chain joins TRBV4-2 and TRBJ2-3; 8 bases map to TRBD2. In germline, CDR1 is LGHNA, CDR2 YNFKEQ. V dropped 2 bases and J dropped 3; count of bases not matched to a gene: 7. The CDR3 loop spans 16 amino acids. In nucleotides, the CDR3 is TGTGCCAGCAGCCAACAGCCGGGACTAGTAACAGATACGCAGTATTTT. Translating it yields CASSQQPGLVTDTQYF.

This clone occurred once. The rearrangement links TRBV7-6 to TRBJ2-3, with TRBD1 matching 8 bases. CDR3 length equals 17 residues. Per the germline V gene, CDR1 is SGHVS and CDR2 is FNYEAQ. J gave up 1 base and V 5 bases, and 11 bases lay outside the gene matches. CDR3 sequence reads: CASSHLGPGGGTDTQYF. CDR3 in DNA: TGTGCCAGCAGCCACCTCGGCCCAGGGGGCGGCACAGATACGCAGTATTTT.

The gene calls are TRBV6-6 and TRBJ1-1, with D maybe TRBD1 (6 bases). There are 15 residues in the CDR3. The V gene lost 5 bases and the J gene lost 0 bases, with 13 bases spanning the gap. The germline gives CDR1 MNHNY, CDR2 SVGAGI (reference sequence). CDR3 in DNA: TGTGCCAGCAGTCCAGGGGAAGTGATGAACACTGAAGCTTTCTTT. This gives the protein CASSPGEVMNTEAFF.

The V call is TRBV7-2, the J call TRBJ2-1; TRBD2 is a possible D gene (5 bases). Germline V gene lookup returns CDR1 SGHTA and CDR2 FQGNSA. This CDR3 contains 14 residues. Trimming stripped 1 base from V and 5 bases from J, with 9 bases between. CDR3 DNA: TGTGCCAGCAGCTTAGAGTCGGGGAACAATGAGCAGTTCTTC. Protein product: CASSLESGNNEQFF.

This clone has a single count. The V call is TRBV18, the J call TRBJ1-1, with D hard to call. V gave up 3 bases and J gave up 2 bases, with 13 bases separating them. From germline, CDR1 is KGHSH and CDR2 LQKENI. The CDR3 totals 15 residues. The CDR3 reads CASSPGLPGNTEAFF. The DNA for the CDR3 is TGTGCCAGCTCACCCGGGTTGCCGGGTAACACTGAAGCTTTCTTT.

A few counts support this clone. This chain joins TRBV6-5 and TRBJ1-2; TRBD1 might be the D (5 bases). In germline, CDR1 is MNHEY, CDR2 SVGAGI. The ends were cut back, 5 bases at V and 8 bases at J, with 12 bases in the middle. The CDR3 length is 12 residues. The CDR3 nucleotides read TGTGCCAGCAGTGAGTCTAGGGGAGGCTACACCTTC. Translating it yields CASSESRGGYTF.

This chain connects TRBV5-1 to TRBJ2-1; 11 bases agree with TRBD2. The length of the CDR3 is 16 residues. Germline V gene sequence: CDR1 SGHRS, CDR2 YFSETQ. V gave up 1 base and J gave up 6 bases; unmatched junction bases: 6. CDR3 region: CASSLTSGRGFNEQFF. In DNA, the CDR3 is TGCGCCAGCAGCTTGACTAGCGGGAGAGGTTTCAATGAGCAGTTCTTC.

The rearrangement uses TRBV5-1 and TRBJ2-7; TRBD2 agrees at 11 bases. V trimming: 7 bases; J trimming: 1 base; junction bases outside the gene matches: 7. Germline V gene sequence: CDR1 SGHRS, CDR2 YFSETQ. CDR3 length: 15 residues. The CDR3: CASSTSGGGSYEQYF. CDR3 DNA: TGCGCCAGCTCCACTAGCGGGGGCGGGTCCTACGAGCAGTACTTC.

This clone was recorded a few times. The chain employs TRBV6-1 and TRBJ1-5; no firm D call. V was trimmed by 8 bases and J by 0 bases, leaving 11 bases between them. Germline loops: CDR1 MNHNS, CDR2 SASEGT. The CDR3 spans 14 residues. Here the CDR3 reads CASGGRYSNQPQHF. For the CDR3, the DNA is TGTGCCAGCGGTGGCAGATATAGCAATCAGCCCCAGCATTTT.

The rearrangement links TRBV7-2 to TRBJ2-7, with a weak D call TRBD2 (6 bases). Germline CDR1 and CDR2: SGHTA and FQGNSA. The CDR3 contains 14 residues. The V end was cut by 3 bases, the J end by 6 bases, with 15 bases between. CDR3 sequence (DNA): TGTGCCAGCAGCTTGGGTCGGGAGTGGCTCGAGCAGTACTTC. As protein: CASSLGREWLEQYF.

The chain is built from TRBV6-6 and TRBJ2-2, with TRBD1 matching over 9 bases. Germline lookup yields CDR1 MNHNY and CDR2 SVGAGI (reference sequence). This CDR3 is 16 amino acids long. Trimming at V came to 6 bases and at J to 3 bases, leaving 8 bases not matched to a gene. CDR3 nucleotide sequence: TGTGCCAGCAGCCCTCAGGACAGGGGAGACACCGGGGAGCTGTTTTTT. Translating gives CASSPQDRGDTGELFF.

The chain employs TRBV29-1 and TRBJ2-2; D not certain. The CDR3 consists of 11 residues. The germline V and J ends were trimmed by 4 bases and 7 bases, with 7 bases remaining between them. Germline CDR1 reads SQVTM; CDR2 reads ANQGSEA. CDR3 sequence reads: CSVGNGGELFF. As DNA, the CDR3 is TGCAGCGTTGGTAACGGCGGGGAGCTGTTTTTT.

This chain uses TRBV15 with TRBJ2-7; the match to TRBD1 covers 10 bases. The V gene end was trimmed by 4 bases and the J gene end by 3 bases; junction bases not matched to a gene: 3. The germline V gene has CDR1 LNHNV and CDR2 YYDKDF (reference sequence). The CDR3 length is 14 residues. The CDR3 here is CATSTRTGGYEQYF. For the CDR3, the DNA is TGTGCCACCAGCACCAGGACAGGGGGCTACGAGCAGTACTTC.

A single count supports this clone. The rearrangement joins TRBV6-5 to TRBJ1-1; tentative D call: TRBD1 (6 bases). The V end was cut by 0 bases, the J end by 2 bases, with 10 bases between. Germline V gene sequence: CDR1 MNHEY, CDR2 SVGAGI. The CDR3 is made up of 15 amino acids. The CDR3, as DNA: TGTGCCAGCAGTTACTCAGGGACAACTAACACTGAAGCTTTCTTT. The encoded protein is CASSYSGTTNTEAFF.

This clone was counted once. J is TRBJ2-7 and V is TRBV7-9; 12 bases match TRBD2. The V gene end was trimmed by 3 bases and the J gene end by 3 bases; junction bases not matched to a gene: 3. The length of the CDR3 is 15 residues. Germline V gene data show CDR1 as SEHNR and CDR2 as FQNEAQ (reference sequence). The CDR3, as DNA: TGTGCCAGCAGCTTCCGACTAGCGGGGGACTACGAGCAGTACTTC. This sequence encodes CASSFRLAGDYEQYF. Full variable domain (outside the CDR3, taken from reference TRBV7-9 and TRBJ2-7): DTGVSQNPRHKITKRGQNVTFRCDPISEHNRLYWYRQTLGQGPEFLTYFQNEAQLEKSRLLSDRFSAERPKGSFSTLEIQRTEQGDSAMYLCASSFRLAGDYEQYFGPGTRLTVT.

The chain carries TRBV7-3 and TRBJ2-5; the D gene is possibly TRBD2 (5 bases). Germline values: CDR1 SGHTA, CDR2 FQGTGA. The CDR3 is made up of 13 amino acids. The V end lost 3 bases, the J end lost 7 bases, and 12 bases lay between the germline ends. CDR3 protein: CASSFIAEGTQYF. DNA of the CDR3: TGTGCCAGCAGCTTCATAGCTGAGGGGACCCAGTACTTC.

The chain couples TRBV11-3 to TRBJ2-7; 10 positions match TRBD2. Looked up from germline, CDR1 is SGHNT and CDR2 is YENEEA. CDR3 length: 16 amino acids. V dropped 0 bases and J dropped 3; count of bases not matched to a gene: 5. The CDR3 sequence: CASSLEAASGSYEQYF. CDR3 coding DNA: TGTGCCAGCAGCTTAGAGGCGGCTAGCGGGAGCTACGAGCAGTACTTC. Looking up the rest from reference TRBV11-3 and TRBJ2-7 gives the full variable domain: EAGVVQSPRYKIIEKKQPVAFWCNPISGHNTLYWYLQNLGQGPELLIRYENEEAVDDSQLPKDRFSAERLKGVDSTLKIQPAELGDSAVYLCASSLEAASGSYEQYFGPGTRLTVT.

This chain joins TRBV6-5 and TRBJ2-5, with 7 bases aligning to TRBD1. V was pared by 6 bases and J by 1 base, with 8 bases of the junction left unmatched. Germline values: CDR1 MNHEY, CDR2 SVGAGI. This CDR3 has 15 amino acids. CDR3 coding DNA: TGTGCCAGCAGCTCTCTCCGGGACAGCCAAGAGACCCAGTACTTC. Translation: CASSSLRDSQETQYF.

The V gene is TRBV25-1, the J gene TRBJ2-5; tentatively, D is TRBD1 (5 bases). Trimming left V 9 bases short and J 5 bases short, with 22 bases between. CDR3 size: 15 residues. Looked up from germline, CDR1 is MGHDK and CDR2 is SYGVNS. DNA for the CDR3: TGTGCCAGTAGCCAATTGGGGCAGGTCAGCGAGACCCAGTACTTC. Amino acids: CASSQLGQVSETQYF. Complete variable domain (other parts from reference TRBV25-1 and TRBJ2-5): EADIYQTPRYLVIGTGKKITLECSQTMGHDKMYWYQQDPGMELHLIHYSYGVNSTEKGDLSSESTVSRIRTEHFPLTLESARPSHTSQYLCASSQLGQVSETQYFGPGTRLLVL.

This chain uses TRBV28 with TRBJ2-7; 7 nucleotides align to TRBD1. The length of the CDR3 is 12 residues. Germline CDR1 and CDR2: MDHEN and SYDVKM. J gave up 6 bases and V 6 bases, and 5 bases lay outside the gene matches. CDR3 DNA sequence: TGTGCCAGCAGCTTACGACAGGGCGAGCAGTACTTC. It yields the protein CASSLRQGEQYF. The full variable domain, rest sourced from reference TRBV28 and TRBJ2-7, is DVKVTQSSRYLVKRTGEKVFLECVQDMDHENMFWYRQDPGLGLRLIYFSYDVKMKEKGDIPEGYSVSREKKERFSLILESASTNQTSMYLCASSLRQGEQYFGPGTRLTVT.